The text below deals with one TCR beta chain. The antigen remains undetermined. Using immunoSEQ multiplex PCR, the repertoire was profiled, and TCRdb retains in-frame clones only, with some absent. The repertoire consists of about 89,000 clones, with about 88% occurring once and the leading ten covering around 0.3%. This entry belongs to a study of OX40 agonist ivuxolimab in advanced cancers. General observations from the study: Among the least clonally expanded were partial responders at 0.1-3.0 mg/kg.

The CDR3 is 16 amino acids. Germline trimming cut 5 bases from V and 4 bases from J; bases unmatched to any gene: 10. Per the germline V gene, CDR1 is SGHTA and CDR2 is FQGTGA. This TCR was sampled from an adult with an advanced solid tumor such as melanoma, head and neck, liver or kidney cancer. The specimen comprised CD4+ or CD8+ T cells sorted from blood, sampled in a trial of the OX40 agonist ivuxolimab. This chain uses TRBV7-3 with TRBJ2-7; 11 bases agree with TRBD1. The CDR3 coding sequence is TGTGCCAGCAGCATCTCCGGGACAGGGGGTGGGTACGAGCAGTACTTC. As protein: CASSISGTGGGYEQYF.